This is a list of T cell receptor beta chains from one sample in a study of regulatory T cells in long-lasting Graves disease. From the multiplex PCR reads, TCRdb called clonotypes with MiXCR, one entry per CDR3 protein. The data contain around 480,000 distinct CDR3 sequences, about 16% of them singletons. This sample also appeared in a second study, on T cells in Graves' hyperthyroidism and ophthalmopathy.

Source: peripheral blood mononuclear cells (PBMCs), taken at new diagnosis, from a patient treated with antithyroid drugs. All receptors derive from a woman aged 40 to 65 with Graves disease. CDR3s include the opening cysteine and the closing phenylalanine or tryptophan. Each record gives: J gene, V gene, D gene, clone size, CDR3 DNA, CDR3 protein. D genes are given only for firm matches. Where a row states a size, it is once, few, many or the class of an expanded clone; other rows omit it.

j_gene: TRBJ2-7
v_gene: TRBV11-2
d_gene: TRBD2
abundance: -
CDR3nt: TGTGCCAGCAGCTTAGAGGTCAGCGGGGGGGCTGCGTACGAGCAGTACTTC
CDR3aa: CASSLEVSGGAAYEQYF

j_gene: TRBJ2-1
v_gene: TRBV4-1
d_gene: -
abundance: -
CDR3nt: TGCGCCAGCAGCCAGCTATTACAGGTATACGAGCAGTTCTTC
CDR3aa: CASSQLLQVYEQFF

j_gene: TRBJ1-6
v_gene: TRBV20-1
d_gene: TRBD1
abundance: many
CDR3nt: TGCAGTGCCCCCGGGACAGGGGGTTCACCCCTCCACTTT
CDR3aa: CSAPGTGGSPLHF

j_gene: TRBJ2-7
v_gene: TRBV4-1
d_gene: -
abundance: few
CDR3nt: TGCGCCAGCAGCCAAACTCTTAGCTCGTACGAGCAGTACTTC
CDR3aa: CASSQTLSSYEQYF

j_gene: TRBJ2-3
v_gene: TRBV6-2/TRBV6-3
d_gene: -
abundance: many
CDR3nt: TGTGCCAGCAGTTACTCGAACGCGCAGTATTTT
CDR3aa: CASSYSNAQYF

j_gene: TRBJ1-5
v_gene: TRBV6-2/TRBV6-3
d_gene: -
abundance: few
CDR3nt: TGTGCCAGCAGTCCGGGGCCGGAGGGCAATCAGCCCCAGCATTTT
CDR3aa: CASSPGPEGNQPQHF

j_gene: TRBJ1-2
v_gene: TRBV14
d_gene: -
abundance: few
CDR3nt: TGTGCCAGCAGCCAAGATCCCCCAGGGTTGTATAGCTATGGCTACACCTTC
CDR3aa: CASSQDPPGLYSYGYTF

j_gene: TRBJ1-1
v_gene: TRBV19
d_gene: -
abundance: -
CDR3nt: TGTGCCACTGAGACATGGACTGAAGCTTTCTTT
CDR3aa: CATETWTEAFF

j_gene: TRBJ2-1
v_gene: TRBV7-3
d_gene: -
abundance: -
CDR3nt: TGTGCCAGCAGCTCCGAGGGGGGGCCCTACAATGAGCAGTTCTTC
CDR3aa: CASSSEGGPYNEQFF

j_gene: TRBJ1-3
v_gene: TRBV4-1
d_gene: TRBD1
abundance: -
CDR3nt: TGCGCCAGCAGCCCCCCGGAGGGGGCCCTCTCTGGAAACACCATATATTTT
CDR3aa: CASSPPEGALSGNTIYF

j_gene: TRBJ1-1
v_gene: TRBV7-2
d_gene: TRBD1
abundance: few
CDR3nt: TGTGCCAGCAGCTCACAGGGGGCTTGGACTGAAGCTTTCTTT
CDR3aa: CASSSQGAWTEAFF

j_gene: TRBJ2-2
v_gene: TRBV3-1
d_gene: -
abundance: once
CDR3nt: TGTGCCAGCAGCCAAGCGTTTACCACCGGGGAGCTGTTTTTT
CDR3aa: CASSQAFTTGELFF

j_gene: TRBJ2-6
v_gene: TRBV4-2
d_gene: -
abundance: -
CDR3nt: TGTGCCAGCAGCCCCCGGCCCGGGTTAGGTGTGGATGGGGCCAACGTCCTGACTTTC
CDR3aa: CASSPRPGLGVDGANVLTF

j_gene: TRBJ1-1
v_gene: TRBV5-1
d_gene: -
abundance: few
CDR3nt: TGCGCCAGCAGCCCGGCGTCGGCGAACACTGAAGCTTTCTTT
CDR3aa: CASSPASANTEAFF

j_gene: TRBJ2-1
v_gene: TRBV11-3
d_gene: -
abundance: -
CDR3nt: TGTGCCAGCAGCGCCCGAGGGGAAGCCTACAATGAGCAGTTCTTC
CDR3aa: CASSARGEAYNEQFF

j_gene: TRBJ2-7
v_gene: TRBV11-2
d_gene: -
abundance: -
CDR3nt: TGTGCCAGCAGCTTAATAGGGGGGGCCTACGAGCAGTGCTTC
CDR3aa: CASSLIGGAYEQCF

j_gene: TRBJ2-5
v_gene: TRBV6-2/TRBV6-3
d_gene: TRBD2
abundance: many
CDR3nt: TGTGCCAGCAGTTCCGGACTAGCGGGGGCCTTTCAAGAGACCCAGTACTTC
CDR3aa: CASSSGLAGAFQETQYF

j_gene: TRBJ1-1
v_gene: TRBV30
d_gene: -
abundance: -
CDR3nt: TGTGCCTGGAAGGGTCGCTTCCCCAGGGCTTTCTTT
CDR3aa: CAWKGRFPRAFF

j_gene: TRBJ2-5
v_gene: TRBV7-9
d_gene: TRBD2
abundance: -
CDR3nt: TGTGCCAGCAGCGTAGGGGGGACTAGCTTGGGGACCCAGTACTTC
CDR3aa: CASSVGGTSLGTQYF

j_gene: TRBJ2-3
v_gene: TRBV29-1
d_gene: -
abundance: many
CDR3nt: TGCAGCGTGCCGAAAATCGAACCCTCACCGGAAAAGGCTGGCACAGATACGCAGTATTTT
CDR3aa: CSVPKIEPSPEKAGTDTQYF

j_gene: TRBJ2-2
v_gene: TRBV2
d_gene: TRBD1
abundance: many
CDR3nt: TGTGCCAGCAGAACCTGGGACAGGGGTTCCGGGGAGCTGTTTTTT
CDR3aa: CASRTWDRGSGELFF

j_gene: TRBJ2-1
v_gene: TRBV20-1
d_gene: -
abundance: many
CDR3nt: TGCAGTGCCAGAGACGGATCACAATCGTATGAGCAGTTCTTC
CDR3aa: CSARDGSQSYEQFF

j_gene: TRBJ2-3
v_gene: TRBV12-3/TRBV12-4
d_gene: TRBD1
abundance: many
CDR3nt: TGTGCCAGCAGTCCCCGGAGGACCGGGACAGGGAAAGATACGCAGTATTTT
CDR3aa: CASSPRRTGTGKDTQYF

j_gene: TRBJ2-4
v_gene: TRBV7-2
d_gene: -
abundance: many
CDR3nt: TGTGCCAGCAGCTTCGACAAAAACATTCAGTACTTC
CDR3aa: CASSFDKNIQYF

j_gene: TRBJ1-3
v_gene: TRBV7-2
d_gene: -
abundance: few
CDR3nt: TGTGCCAGCAGCCGCCGCGGAGGGGGAAACACCATATATTTT
CDR3aa: CASSRRGGGNTIYF

j_gene: TRBJ2-5
v_gene: TRBV20-1
d_gene: TRBD1
abundance: -
CDR3nt: TGCAGTGCTAGAACTAGGACAGGGTACCAAGAGACCCAGTACTTC
CDR3aa: CSARTRTGYQETQYF

j_gene: TRBJ1-1
v_gene: TRBV5-1
d_gene: -
abundance: many
CDR3nt: TGCGCCAGCAGCTTGGAGTTCACTGAAGCTTTCTTT
CDR3aa: CASSLEFTEAFF

j_gene: TRBJ2-1
v_gene: TRBV3-1
d_gene: -
abundance: many
CDR3nt: TGTGCCAGCAGCCCCACACCTGCGGGTACGAATGAGCAGTTCTTC
CDR3aa: CASSPTPAGTNEQFF

j_gene: TRBJ2-3
v_gene: TRBV20-1
d_gene: -
abundance: few
CDR3nt: TGCAGTGCTAGAATTAGCCCCACAGATACGCAGTATTTT
CDR3aa: CSARISPTDTQYF

j_gene: TRBJ1-5
v_gene: TRBV10-3
d_gene: -
abundance: -
CDR3nt: TGTGCCATCATAGAAGAGGGTCAGCCCCAGCATTTT
CDR3aa: CAIIEEGQPQHF

j_gene: TRBJ1-1
v_gene: TRBV7-3
d_gene: -
abundance: many
CDR3nt: TGTGCCAGCAGCAAACAGGAGAACACTGAAGCTTTCTTT
CDR3aa: CASSKQENTEAFF

j_gene: TRBJ2-2
v_gene: TRBV12-3/TRBV12-4
d_gene: -
abundance: many
CDR3nt: TGTGCCAGCAGTCTTTTGACTTCAGGGGGGGTCCTGACCGGGGAGCTGTTTTTT
CDR3aa: CASSLLTSGGVLTGELFF

j_gene: TRBJ2-2
v_gene: TRBV5-1
d_gene: TRBD2
abundance: few
CDR3nt: TGCGCCAGCAGCCCTGGACTAGCGGGGGGCCCGAACACCGGGGAGCTGTTTTTT
CDR3aa: CASSPGLAGGPNTGELFF

j_gene: TRBJ2-7
v_gene: TRBV3-1
d_gene: -
abundance: few
CDR3nt: TGTGCCAGCAGCCAAGAACGACTAGGAGACTACGAGCAGTACTTC
CDR3aa: CASSQERLGDYEQYF

j_gene: TRBJ2-3
v_gene: TRBV29-1
d_gene: -
abundance: few
CDR3nt: TGCAGCGTTGAGGGGGGAGGCACAGATACGCAGTATTTT
CDR3aa: CSVEGGGTDTQYF

j_gene: TRBJ2-1
v_gene: TRBV4-1
d_gene: -
abundance: few
CDR3nt: TGCGCCAGCAGCCAGGGAGAGATCTGGAGCTCCTACAATGAGCAGTTCTTC
CDR3aa: CASSQGEIWSSYNEQFF

j_gene: TRBJ2-3
v_gene: TRBV6-1
d_gene: -
abundance: many
CDR3nt: TGTGCCAGCAGTGAATGGCAGGGGGGGACAGATACGCAGTATTTT
CDR3aa: CASSEWQGGTDTQYF

j_gene: TRBJ1-6
v_gene: TRBV6-1
d_gene: TRBD1
abundance: few
CDR3nt: TGTGCCAGCAGAACGACAGGGGGTCTCCCCAATTCACCCCTCCACTTT
CDR3aa: CASRTTGGLPNSPLHF

j_gene: TRBJ2-5
v_gene: TRBV10-1
d_gene: TRBD2
abundance: -
CDR3nt: TGCGCCAGCAGTGAGTCAAGCGGGACGGAGACCCAGTACTTC
CDR3aa: CASSESSGTETQYF